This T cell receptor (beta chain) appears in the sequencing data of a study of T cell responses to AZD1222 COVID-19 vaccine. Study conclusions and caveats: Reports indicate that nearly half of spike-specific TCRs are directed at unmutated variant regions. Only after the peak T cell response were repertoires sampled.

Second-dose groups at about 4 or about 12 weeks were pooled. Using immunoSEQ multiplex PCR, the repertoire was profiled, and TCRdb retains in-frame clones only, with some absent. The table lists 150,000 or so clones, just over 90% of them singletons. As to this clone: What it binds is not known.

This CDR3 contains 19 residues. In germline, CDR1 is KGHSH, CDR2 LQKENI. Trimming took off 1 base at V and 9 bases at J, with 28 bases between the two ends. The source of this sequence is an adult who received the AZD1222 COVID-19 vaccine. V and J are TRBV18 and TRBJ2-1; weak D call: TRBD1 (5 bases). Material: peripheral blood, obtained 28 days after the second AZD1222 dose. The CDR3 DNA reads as TGTGCCAGCTCACCACTTACACCCCCGGCAGGGTCCCCGTTTGGTGAGCAGTTCTTC. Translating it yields CASSPLTPPAGSPFGEQFF.